This TCR beta chain derives from a study of tissue T cells after allogeneic stem cell transplantation (dated by TCRdb to 2021 to 2024). About the investigation overall: Over a roughly 3-year period, a research-autopsy study prospectively enrolled about seven adult allo-HCT recipients who had steroid-refractory GVHD. For viably preserved blood and marrow, CD3+ T cells were flow-sorted when cell numbers allowed, whereas DNA was extracted directly from smaller samples. Every GVHD patient received a graft from a donor; four grafts were unmodified and three were CD34-selected to deplete T cells. Gastrointestinal GVHD was present in all GVHD patients, several lines of GVHD-directed therapy were administered to all GVHD patients, and skin involvement was additionally present in several GVHD patients. The human part of the study was a prospective observational study with no blinding and no randomization. The study profiled TCR beta repertoires in many tissues obtained from research autopsies of patients with and without GVHD, and also in mouse models of GVHD.

Study-level results and caveats: Within patients, how anatomically similar tissues were was a major factor shaping TCR repertoire composition, regardless of disease or transplant status. Which tissue TCRs were alloreactive or antigen-specific was not determined in the study, and some of the clones might have been host cells that persisted. The patient cohort was small and varied clinically, and sampling depth was recognized as a limitation. Only a few T cell clones appeared in more than one patient, yet motif-based clustering showed tissue-specific repertoire signatures that were shared between patients. Blood and spleen T cells captured only a limited portion of the TCR repertoire detected in tissues, in both patients and mice.

On this clone: It has no known antigen specificity. Base qualities were left out, and no much larger clone turns up one base away.

The intended sense of this specimen's time point label: recipient (host-origin) PBMCs collected before allo-HCT. Library method: the immunoSEQ multiplex PCR assay. Adaptive Biotechnologies performed the TCRbeta CDR3 sequencing at survey depth and reported CDR3 sequences, V/J genes, productive frequency and template counts. TCR beta CDR3 regions were amplified from genomic DNA rather than RNA. Turning to the authors' computational methods: Jensen-Shannon divergence served to quantify pairwise repertoire overlap between tissues, with 0 meaning identical and 1 meaning complete divergence. Tissues were clustered by single-linkage agglomerative hierarchical clustering of pairwise JSD values and displayed as dendrograms. GLIPH2 was run on all patient samples with simulation_depth 1000, kmer_min_depth 3, cdr3_length_cutoff 8, keeping groups with more than two unique CDR3s. A standardized tissue-overlap score was generated by extrapolating Jaccard GLIPH-group overlap across patients to a standard repertoire size of 1000 clones. Associations of diversity with clinical or experimental variables used linear mixed-effect models with tissue fixed effects and individual random effects. Here the immuneACCESS table is served through TCRdb, limited to in-frame sequences with V and J called. Missing clones are a known gap in these copies; in checked studies unresolved V genes cover under half, and the rest lacks a known reason. V and J calls and clone size are given by that table; D and trimming were obtained from the DNA. Within this sample are roughly 25,000 clones, with roughly 89% of them counted one time only. Clones ranked in the top ten supply 1.5% to 2% of the sample.

The germline V gene specifies SGHRS as CDR1 and YFSETQ as CDR2. The junction shows trimming of 2 bases on V and 2 bases on J, plus 10 bases between the germline ends. The CDR3 runs 14 residues from the cysteine to the phenylalanine. Just CDR3 DNA is preserved here, 42 bases in frame from base 1. Here the chain combines TRBV5-1 and TRBJ1-1, with TRBD1 tentatively as D gene (6 bases match). The origin of this receptor is a male donor at least 60 years old who later had graft-versus-host disease after an allogeneic stem cell transplant. Specimen: blood, collected before transplantation. CDR3 sequence: CASSFPDSNTEAFF. The nucleotide sequence reads TGCGCCAGCAGCTTTCCGGACAGTAACACTGAAGCTTTCTTT.